The next 10 T cell receptor beta chains were all read from a single sample in a study of cytomegalovirus exposure and HLA in healthy donors. Amplification used 60 Vbeta primers and 13 Jbeta primers. TCRdb keeps only in-frame clones here, not all; method: immunoSEQ multiplex PCR. This repertoire shows some 150,000 clones, more than 75% found once; its top ten account for approximately 1.5%. Source material: PBMCs. These receptors all come from a male donor in good health and CMV-seronegative.

As to this clone: The sample holds other DNA sequences that translate to the same CDR3. This chain joins TRBV7-6 and TRBJ1-5; 8 bases match TRBD1. Trimming took 5 bases from V and 0 from J; bases not matched to a gene: 3. This CDR3 comprises 15 residues. The germline CDR1 and CDR2 sequences are SGHVS and FNYEAQ. CDR3 coding DNA: TGTGCCAGCAGCCCCGGGACAGGTAGCAATCAGCCCCAGCATTTT. It yields the protein CASSPGTGSNQPQHF. The whole variable domain, filled in from reference TRBV7-6 and TRBJ1-5, reads GAGVSQSPRYKVTKRGQDVALRCDPISGHVSLYWYRQALGQGPEFLTYFNYEAQQDKSGLPNDRFSAERPEGSISTLTIQRTEQRDSAMYRCASSPGTGSNQPQHFGDGTRLSIL.

This clone has only one observation. The rearrangement uses TRBV19 and TRBJ1-5, with D possibly TRBD1 on 6 matching bases. Germline CDR1 reads LNHDA; CDR2 reads SQIVND (reference sequence). Trimming stripped 4 bases from V and 4 bases from J, with 17 bases between. CDR3 size: 16 residues. Written as DNA, the CDR3 is TGTGCCAGTAGTACTCCGGGGGGCGCTGGAAATCAGCCCCAGCATTTT. Amino acid sequence: CASSTPGGAGNQPQHF.

This clone was seen just once. V and J are TRBV11-2 and TRBJ1-2, with 11 nucleotides matching TRBD1. The CDR3 runs 17 residues. The germline CDR1 and CDR2 sequences are SGHAT and FQNNGV. The V gene end was trimmed by 8 bases and the J gene end by 4 bases; junction bases not matched to a gene: 15. CDR3 amino acids: CASPPGQGVKIPYGYTF. The CDR3 DNA follows: TGTGCCAGCCCTCCGGGACAGGGGGTTAAAATTCCCTATGGCTACACCTTC.

V and J are TRBV28 and TRBJ2-1, with D possibly matching TRBD2 (5 bases). Between the trimmed V and J ends, which lost 2 bases and 10 bases, there was a span of 15 bases. CDR1 is MDHEN and CDR2 is SYDVKM in the germline V gene. The CDR3 length is 14 residues. DNA of the CDR3: TGTGCCAGCAGTTTACAGGACTCGTCGTCGGAGCAGTTCTTC. The encoded protein is CASSLQDSSSEQFF.

This rearrangement joins TRBV9 to TRBJ2-7; 7 bases are a match to TRBD2. The CDR3 has 16 amino acids. With 4 bases clipped from V and 2 bases from J, the junction kept 12 bases outside the gene matches. Germline CDR1 SGDLS, CDR2 YYNGEE. The CDR3 DNA sequence: TGTGCCAGCAGCCCTAGGGGCGGGAGTAAGCCCTACGAGCAGTACTTC. Translation: CASSPRGGSKPYEQYF.

V gene TRBV7-2 combines with J gene TRBJ1-2; perhaps TRBD1 as D (5 bases). CDR3 length equals 15 residues. V lost 1 base, J lost 4 bases, and 13 bases lay in between. Per germline, CDR1 SGHTA and CDR2 FQGNSA. The CDR3 loop reads CASSLVPGDSYGYTF. Here the CDR3 DNA reads TGTGCCAGCAGCTTAGTACCGGGGGACTCCTATGGCTACACCTTC.

The chain joins TRBV28 to TRBJ1-2; D is unclear. This CDR3 has 16 amino acids. Germline loops: CDR1 MDHEN, CDR2 SYDVKM. Trimming pared 2 bases from V and 6 bases from J, leaving 19 bases between. The CDR3 DNA reads as TGTGCCAGCAGTTTAATAGTAAGTGACTCGAGGAATGGCTACACCTTC. It is translated as CASSLIVSDSRNGYTF.

This chain uses TRBV19 with TRBJ1-3; the D is unclear. The germline V gene has CDR1 LNHDA and CDR2 SQIVND (reference sequence). V lost 7 bases, J lost 0 bases, and 7 bases lay in between. This CDR3 has 13 residues. The CDR3 coding sequence is TGTGCCAGTACCCCCCACTCTGGAAACACCATATATTTT. Translation: CASTPHSGNTIYF.

The rearrangement uses TRBV30 and TRBJ1-3, with D hard to call. Germline V CDR1 and CDR2: GTSNPN, SVGIG (reference sequence). V lost 1 base and J 0 bases, leaving 10 bases between the germline ends. This CDR3 has 15 residues. The CDR3, as DNA: TGTGCCTGGAGTGCTAGGAGGTTCTCTGGAAACACCATATATTTT. This gives the protein CAWSARRFSGNTIYF.

The V gene is TRBV5-1, the J gene TRBJ1-1; 7 positions match TRBD1. CDR1 SGHRS and CDR2 YFSETQ come from the germline V gene. CDR3 length: 15 residues. The ends lost 6 bases at V and 0 bases at J; junction bases unmatched: 8. The CDR3 sequence is CASTLGTALNTEAFF. Here the CDR3 DNA reads TGCGCCAGCACCCTCGGGACAGCCCTGAACACTGAAGCTTTCTTT.